This TCR beta chain is drawn from a study of OX40 agonist ivuxolimab in advanced cancers. To note about this clone: Additional DNA sequences in this sample encode the identical CDR3.

Trimming removed 1 base at V and 6 bases at J, with 5 bases between. Germline-derived CDR1 and CDR2 are MGHRA and YSYEKL. This CDR3 is 12 amino acids long. The method was immunoSEQ multiplex PCR; TCRdb's version includes in-frame clones alone and lacks a portion of them. The sample records 25,000 to 40,000 clones, around 87% being singletons. This sequence was found in an adult with an advanced solid tumor such as melanoma, head and neck, liver or kidney cancer. The specimen was CD4+ or CD8+ T cells sorted from blood, collected in a trial of the OX40 agonist ivuxolimab. J is TRBJ2-3 and V is TRBV4-1; no clear D gene. CDR3 coding DNA: TGCGCCAGCAGCCAAGCTGCCGATACGCAGTATTTT. Translating it yields CASSQAADTQYF.